This T cell receptor (beta chain) was observed in a study of OX40 agonist ivuxolimab in advanced cancers. Produced via immunoSEQ multiplex PCR; TCRdb's table is partial and in-frame only. The sample has about 90,000 clones, just under 90% seen once. CDR1 is SGHNT and CDR2 is YENEEA in the germline V gene. V shed 5 bases, J shed 0 bases, and the junction held 12 bases outside the gene matches. The CDR3 runs to 20 residues. This specimen consisted of CD4+ or CD8+ T cells sorted from blood, obtained in a trial of the OX40 agonist ivuxolimab. This chain uses TRBV11-3 with TRBJ2-3; TRBD2 agrees at 15 bases. The source of this sequence is an adult with an advanced solid tumor such as melanoma, head and neck, liver or kidney cancer. CDR3 protein: CASSLSVGLAGGASTDTQYF. In DNA form, the CDR3 reads TGTGCCAGCAGCCTAAGCGTCGGACTAGCGGGAGGGGCTAGCACAGATACGCAGTATTTT.